This TCR beta chain stems from a study of T cell responses to AZD1222 COVID-19 vaccine. This clone occurred once. Its antigen is undetermined. One junction end does not reproduce the germline sequence, and a read error may be involved. Findings and caveats of the study: Nearly half of the spike-specific TCRs reportedly recognize variant regions that carry no mutations. Donors were largely white British and mainly female; clonal diversity was possibly underestimated.

Clones were read by immunoSEQ multiplex PCR, and TCRdb kept only the in-frame ones, dropping some. The data contain about 150,000 clones, around 91% of them singletons. This CDR3 contains 17 residues. CDR1 is MDHEN and CDR2 is SYDVKM in the germline V gene. The clonotype comes from an adult in good health. The specimen was peripheral blood, collected on day 0 of AZD1222 vaccination. The chain has TRBV28 and TRBJ2-3; perhaps D is TRBD1 or TRBD2 (6 bases each). CDR3 DNA sequence: TGTGCCAGCCGTTTAAGGGGGGCGCCGGGGGTCCAAGATACGCAGTATTTT. Residues: CASRLRGAPGVQDTQYF.